These 28 T cell receptor beta chains share one sample of origin, sequenced in a study of blood T cells in healthy people across ages. A J-beta primer mix and a sample-barcoded 5' primer were used in a second PCR of roughly 7 to 12 cycles. TCRdb redid the calling of the 5' RACE reads with MiXCR, one entry per CDR3 protein. The sample records some 750,000 distinct CDR3 sequences, 22% being singletons. Sequenced input: blood. The receptors come from a man aged 70 or older in good health.

The V and J genes are TRBV12-3 or TRBV12-4 and TRBJ2-1; D remains ambiguous. Trimming took off 6 bases at V and 5 bases at J, with 11 bases between the two ends. CDR3 length equals 13 residues. The CDR3 spells CASSPAGNNEQFF. CDR3 DNA: TGTGCCAGCAGCCCCGCCGGAAACAATGAGCAGTTCTTC.

V and J are TRBV5-1 and TRBJ2-2; weak D call: TRBD2 (5 bases). The length of the CDR3 is 14 residues. The V gene's germline CDR1 is SGHRS and CDR2 YFSETQ. V lost 2 bases and J lost 9, with 14 bases in between. The DNA for the CDR3 is TGCGCCAGCAGCTTCGAAGGCGGGTCCAGGGAGCTGTTTTTT. Amino acid sequence: CASSFEGGSRELFF. The variable domain in full, with the rest retrieved from reference TRBV5-1 and TRBJ2-2, is KAGVTQTPRYLIKTRGQQVTLSCSPISGHRSVSWYQQTPGQGLQFLFEYFSETQRNKGNFPGRFSGRQFSNSRSEMNVSTLELGDSALYLCASSFEGGSRELFFGEGSRLTVL.

This chain's CDR3 is CASSKRLPQASTDTQYF. Here the CDR3 DNA reads TGTGCCAGCAGCAAACGGCTCCCCCAAGCTAGCACAGATACGCAGTATTTT. The genes are TRBV7-8 and TRBJ2-3; D not certain. Germline V gene sequence: CDR1 SGHVS, CDR2 FQNEAQ. The CDR3 has 17 amino acids. V was shortened by 5 bases and J by 0 bases, with 18 bases between the two germline ends.

The sample holds many counts of this clonotype. V is TRBV20-1 and J is TRBJ2-5; no clear D. The CDR3 runs to 14 residues. V shed 3 bases and J shed 4 bases, with 15 bases lying between them. CDR1 and CDR2 from the germline V gene are DFQATT and SNEGSKA (reference sequence). In nucleotides, the CDR3 is TGCAGTGCTAGGTGGTCAGTGCTAAGAGAGACCCAGTACTTC. This gives the protein CSARWSVLRETQYF.

The chain links TRBV7-3 to TRBJ2-3; a possible D gene is TRBD1 (5 bases). Germline CDR1 SGHTA, CDR2 FQGTGA. Trimming took off 5 bases at V and 2 bases at J, with 17 bases between the two ends. The CDR3 is made up of 16 amino acids. CDR3 in amino acids: CASSNQPQANTDTQYF. The CDR3 nucleotides are TGTGCCAGCAGCAACCAACCACAGGCAAACACAGATACGCAGTATTTT. The variable domain in full, completed from reference TRBV7-3 and TRBJ2-3, reads GAGVSQTPSNKVTEKGKYVELRCDPISGHTALYWYRQSLGQGPEFLIYFQGTGAADDSGLPNDRFFAVRPEGSVSTLKIQRTERGDSAVYLCASSNQPQANTDTQYFGPGTRLTVL.

This clonotype was observed a handful of times. This chain links TRBV9 with TRBJ2-1, with 13 bases that match TRBD2. CDR1 SGDLS and CDR2 YYNGEE come from the germline V gene. V lost 4 bases, J lost 8 bases, and 12 bases stayed unmatched. The CDR3 is 17 amino acids. DNA of the CDR3: TGTGCCAGCAGCCCCCGTGGGTCGGGACTAGCGGGATATGAGCAGTTCTTC. Encoded protein: CASSPRGSGLAGYEQFF.

The chain is built from TRBV30 and TRBJ1-2, with D unresolved. CDR3 length equals 14 residues. Germline-derived CDR1 and CDR2 are GTSNPN and SVGIG (reference sequence). The V end was cut by 0 bases, the J end by 0 bases, with 8 bases between. The CDR3 reads CAWSVQQANYGYTF. CDR3 bases: TGTGCCTGGAGTGTACAACAAGCTAACTATGGCTACACCTTC.

V gene TRBV7-9 combines with J gene TRBJ2-5, with a tentative D call TRBD2 (5 bases). The DNA end lines up better with TRBJ2-1; the J call may be wrong. The germline V gene encodes CDR1 SEHNR and CDR2 FQNEAQ (reference sequence). CDR3 length: 16 residues. CDR3 sequence reads: CASSPETTSLIHEQFF. The DNA for the CDR3 is TGTGCCAGCAGCCCAGAGACTACATCCCTAATCCATGAGCAGTTCTTC.

This clonotype was recorded once. This chain joins TRBV28 and TRBJ1-3; D possibly corresponds to TRBD1 (6 bases). V lost 5 bases and J 0 bases, leaving 20 bases between the germline ends. CDR1 is MDHEN, CDR2 SYDVKM, per germline. The CDR3 has 18 amino acids. The CDR3: CASSPYDQDRLSGNTIYF. The DNA of the CDR3 is TGTGCCAGCAGTCCTTACGATCAAGACAGGCTCTCTGGAAACACCATATATTTT.

A remark on this clonotype: A much larger clone differs from this one at a single base, so this may be a read error. V and J are TRBV18 and TRBJ2-1, with D hard to call. This CDR3 comprises 15 residues. Germline V lookup: CDR1 KGHSH, CDR2 LQKENI. CDR3 sequence: CANSPRSESYNEQFF. The CDR3, as DNA: TGTGCCAACTCACCGAGAAGCGAGTCCTACAATGAGCAGTTCTTC.

In its sample, this clonotype was seen once. The chain uses TRBV18 and TRBJ2-3; a weak D match, TRBD2 (5 bases). CDR3 size: 14 residues. Trimming removed 3 bases from V and 2 bases from J, with 9 bases in between. CDR1 and CDR2 (germline): KGHSH, LQKENI. The CDR3 is CASSPFGITDTQYF. The CDR3 region has the DNA TGTGCCAGCTCACCTTTCGGGATCACAGATACGCAGTATTTT.

This clonotype was seen more than once but under ten times. The chain links TRBV15 to TRBJ1-5; TRBD1 matches at 9 bases. CDR1 LNHNV and CDR2 YYDKDF come from the germline V gene (reference sequence). The CDR3 runs to 16 residues. V was clipped by 7 bases and J by 1 base; unmatched bases: 8. CDR3 protein: CATTETDRGSNQPQHF. Here the CDR3 DNA reads TGTGCCACCACAGAGACGGACAGGGGAAGCAATCAGCCCCAGCATTTT.

Worth noting for this clonotype: A much larger clonotype is one base distant, so this may be a read error. The chain has TRBV3-1 and TRBJ2-1; TRBD2 matches at 8 bases. CDR1 LGHDT and CDR2 YNNKEL come from the germline V gene (reference sequence). The CDR3 length is 18 residues. J gave up 1 base and V 1 base, and 9 bases lay outside the gene matches. CDR3 protein: CASSQGGRTGYSYNEQFF. The CDR3 DNA is TGTGCCAGCAGCCAAGGCGGGAGGACCGGGTATTCCTACAATGAGCAGTTCTTC.

There are a few counts of this clonotype. The J gene is TRBJ2-7, the V gene TRBV12-3 or TRBV12-4; tentative D call: TRBD2 (6 bases). This CDR3 comprises 13 residues. V shed 2 bases and J shed 7 bases, with 12 bases lying between them. The CDR3 nucleotides are TGTGCCAGCAGTTTAAATTCCGCGGGGGAGCAGTACGTC. Amino acids: CASSLNSAGEQYV.

This clonotype was counted at least ten times. This chain links TRBV5-6 with TRBJ2-7; D gene unclear. The germline gives CDR1 SGHDT, CDR2 YYEEEE. Deletions cut 0 bases from V and 2 bases from J, with 6 bases between. This CDR3 has 13 amino acids. This chain's CDR3 is CASSLVQTYEQYF. DNA for the CDR3: TGTGCCAGCAGCTTGGTTCAGACCTACGAGCAGTACTTC.

This chain joins TRBV6-2 or TRBV6-3 and TRBJ2-3; D not resolved. CDR3 length: 14 residues. V was pared by 7 bases and J by 1 base, with 12 bases between. The germline CDR1 and CDR2 sequences are MNHEY and SVGEGT. CDR3 DNA: TGTGCCAGCATAGCCGGTGGAGGCACAGATACGCAGTATTTT. Protein: CASIAGGGTDTQYF.

This clonotype was found a few times. The V and J genes are TRBV20-1 and TRBJ2-1; D remains unclear. Trimming stripped 5 bases from V and 6 bases from J, with 11 bases between. Per the germline V gene, CDR1 is DFQATT and CDR2 is SNEGSKA (reference sequence). CDR3 length: 12 amino acids. CDR3 protein: CSAPGERNEQFF. CDR3 nucleotide sequence: TGCAGTGCTCCCGGAGAGCGCAATGAGCAGTTCTTC.

The rearrangement uses TRBV18 and TRBJ1-1; 7 nucleotides align to TRBD1. Germline trimming cut 3 bases from V and 6 bases from J; bases unmatched to any gene: 7. The CDR3 is made up of 14 amino acids. The germline gives CDR1 KGHSH, CDR2 LQKENI. The CDR3 DNA reads TGTGCCAGCTCACCCGCAACAGGGGTCGCTGAAGCTTTCTTT. Encoded protein: CASSPATGVAEAFF.

V and J are TRBV10-2 and TRBJ2-5; D not resolved. Germline CDR1 and CDR2: WSHSY and SAAADI. Between the trimmed V and J ends, which lost 0 bases and 2 bases, there was a span of 7 bases. The CDR3 contains 14 residues. DNA of the CDR3: TGCGCCAGCAGTGAGTCCAACCCTCAAGAGACCCAGTACTTC. It translates to CASSESNPQETQYF.

The J gene is TRBJ1-4, the V gene TRBV5-1; 7 bases are a match to TRBD1. The V segment lost 0 bases and the J segment 2 bases; nucleotides outside the gene matches: 4. The V gene's germline CDR1 is SGHRS and CDR2 YFSETQ. This CDR3 region has 16 residues. CDR3 region: CASSLGRGETNEKLFF. The CDR3 coding sequence is TGCGCCAGCAGCTTGGGCAGGGGGGAGACTAATGAAAAACTGTTTTTT.

This clonotype occurred a few times. This chain links TRBV20-1 with TRBJ2-3; D might be TRBD2 (6 bases). The CDR3 covers 15 residues. Trimming cost V 0 bases and J 3 bases, with 13 bases left between them. Germline V CDR1 and CDR2: DFQATT, SNEGSKA (reference sequence). CDR3 nucleotides: TGCAGTGCTAGAGAATGGTCGGGAGAGACAGATACGCAGTATTTT. It specifies CSAREWSGETDTQYF.

The table lists this clonotype with a few counts. The J gene is TRBJ2-1, the V gene TRBV7-2, with 7 bases that match TRBD2. V trimming: 3 bases; J trimming: 0 bases; junction bases outside the gene matches: 8. Germline-derived CDR1 and CDR2 are SGHTA and FQGNSA. The CDR3 loop spans 17 amino acids. In DNA form, the CDR3 reads TGTGCCAGCAGCTTCTCTTGGGGCGGGAGCTCCTACAATGAGCAGTTCTTC. Translation gives CASSFSWGGSSYNEQFF. The whole variable domain, filled in from reference TRBV7-2 and TRBJ2-1, reads GAGVSQSPSNKVTEKGKDVELRCDPISGHTALYWYRQSLGQGLEFLIYFQGNSAPDKSGLPSDRFSAERTGGSVSTLTIQRTQQEDSAVYLCASSFSWGGSSYNEQFFGPGTRLTVL.

This clonotype was counted between two and nine times. V usage is TRBV6-5 and J usage is TRBJ1-4; TRBD1 matches at 7 bases. Germline V lookup: CDR1 MNHEY, CDR2 SVGAGI. The V and J ends lost 8 bases and 4 bases, in that order; junction bases with no gene match: 4. The CDR3 has 13 residues. The CDR3 here is CASGGQINEKLFF. CDR3 coding DNA: TGTGCCAGCGGGGGACAGATTAATGAAAAACTGTTTTTT.

This clonotype has more than one count but fewer than ten. The chain couples TRBV13 to TRBJ2-5; D not certain. CDR3 size: 12 residues. Deletions cut 5 bases from V and 5 bases from J, with 9 bases between. Germline V gives CDR1 PRHDT, CDR2 FYEKMQ (reference sequence). The CDR3 region has the DNA TGTGCCAGCAGCACCCGCTACGAGACCCAGTACTTC. Translation gives CASSTRYETQYF.

The chain uses TRBV20-1 and TRBJ1-1; D possibly corresponds to TRBD1 (6 bases). The V end lost 0 bases, the J end lost 0 bases, and 14 bases lay between the germline ends. The CDR3 contains 16 residues. CDR1 is DFQATT and CDR2 is SNEGSKA in the germline V gene (reference sequence). The CDR3 DNA reads as TGCAGTGCTAGAGATCATACTAGGGACATGAACACTGAAGCTTTCTTT. This sequence encodes CSARDHTRDMNTEAFF.

J is TRBJ2-5 and V is TRBV9; D is undetermined. The tail of the sequence fits TRBJ2-1 better, so the J call may be wrong. The V gene's germline CDR1 is SGDLS and CDR2 YYNGEE. The CDR3 is 15 amino acids. CDR3 sequence reads: CASSFGVLGDNEQFF. The CDR3 DNA follows: TGTGCCAGCAGCTTTGGTGTGCTTGGGGACAATGAGCAGTTCTTC.

This clonotype was picked up a small number of times. The chain is built from TRBV27 and TRBJ2-6; D uncertain. CDR1 MNHEY and CDR2 SMNVEV come from the germline V gene (reference sequence). Trimming cost V 5 bases and J 2 bases, with 7 bases left between them. The CDR3 covers 14 residues. The CDR3 DNA follows: TGTGCCAGCAGTCCCCTGGCTGGGGCCAACGTCCTGACTTTC. Encoded protein: CASSPLAGANVLTF.

About this clonotype: A read error may be the cause here, since a much bigger clone is one base away. V usage is TRBV6-2 or TRBV6-3 and J usage is TRBJ2-3, with no clear D. The CDR3 consists of 16 residues. Germline V CDR1 and CDR2: MNHEY, SVGEGT. CDR3 region: CAGSPLVFSSTDTQYF. CDR3 DNA sequence: TGTGCCGGCAGTCCCCTAGTTTTCTCTAGCACAGATACGCAGTATTTT.